These 22 T cell receptor beta chains were all obtained from the same sample, sequenced in a study of OX40 agonist ivuxolimab in advanced cancers. The method was immunoSEQ multiplex PCR; TCRdb's version includes in-frame clones alone and lacks a portion of them. The data contain fewer than 85,000 clones, roughly 86% of them singletons. The input for sequencing was CD4+ or CD8+ T cells sorted from blood, taken in a trial of the OX40 agonist ivuxolimab. The receptor set was obtained from an adult with an advanced solid tumor such as melanoma, head and neck, liver or kidney cancer.

The rearrangement joins TRBV7-8 to TRBJ1-1; D is possibly TRBD1 (6 bases). V was trimmed by 5 bases and J by 6 bases, leaving 19 bases between them. The CDR3 has 15 amino acids. Germline lookup yields CDR1 SGHVS and CDR2 FQNEAQ. The CDR3 reads CASSKDRKLVAEAFF. DNA of the CDR3: TGTGCCAGCAGCAAAGACAGGAAACTTGTTGCTGAAGCTTTCTTT.

The chain is built from TRBV18 and TRBJ1-1; 8 bases line up with TRBD1. V dropped 3 bases and J dropped 1; count of bases not matched to a gene: 4. This CDR3 has 15 residues. Germline V CDR1 and CDR2: KGHSH, LQKENI. The CDR3 sequence is CASSPFGQGNTEAFF. CDR3 nucleotide sequence: TGTGCCAGCTCACCCTTTGGACAGGGGAACACTGAAGCTTTCTTT.

The chain carries TRBV4-2 and TRBJ2-1; 10 bases are a match to TRBD2. CDR3 length equals 16 residues. With V trimmed by 3 bases and J by 5 bases, 7 bases remained unmatched. The germline CDR1 and CDR2 sequences are LGHNA and YNFKEQ. The CDR3 sequence: CASSHPGLAVHNEQFF. Here the CDR3 DNA reads TGTGCCAGCAGCCACCCCGGACTAGCGGTCCACAATGAGCAGTTCTTC.

V is TRBV19 and J is TRBJ1-2, with TRBD1 matching over 7 bases. This CDR3 contains 16 residues. Germline CDR1 reads LNHDA; CDR2 reads SQIVND (reference sequence). V was clipped by 3 bases and J by 4 bases; unmatched bases: 11. CDR3 nucleotides: TGTGCCAGTAGTATCATCACAGGGGATTCTTTCTATGGCTACACCTTC. Protein: CASSIITGDSFYGYTF.

The CDR3 nucleotides read TGCGCCAGCAGCCCCCCCGCTGGAAACACCATATATTTT. Translation: CASSPPAGNTIYF. This chain joins TRBV5-1 and TRBJ1-3; D remains ambiguous. The CDR3 contains 13 residues. The germline V and J ends were trimmed by 4 bases and 2 bases, with 7 bases remaining between them. Looked up from germline, CDR1 is SGHRS and CDR2 is YFSETQ.

The rearrangement uses TRBV13 and TRBJ1-2; 10 positions match TRBD1. CDR1 and CDR2 from the germline V gene are PRHDT and FYEKMQ (reference sequence). The CDR3 covers 17 residues. J was trimmed by 8 bases and V by 5 bases; bases with no gene match: 17. This CDR3 reads CASSPNPPGQGRWGYTF. The DNA for the CDR3 is TGTGCCAGCAGCCCAAATCCTCCGGGACAGGGGCGTTGGGGCTACACCTTC.

J is TRBJ2-2 and V is TRBV6-5; D gene unclear. The CDR3 totals 15 residues. The germline V gene has CDR1 MNHEY and CDR2 SVGAGI. The V end lost 8 bases, the J end lost 2 bases, and 15 bases lay between the germline ends. The chain's CDR3 is CASLSRTVNTGELFF. CDR3 DNA: TGTGCCAGCCTCTCTCGCACCGTTAACACCGGGGAGCTGTTTTTT.

This sequence joins TRBV2 and TRBJ2-2; D is undetermined. This CDR3 comprises 13 residues. CDR1 and CDR2 from the germline V gene are SNHLY and FYNNEI. V was trimmed by 4 bases and J by 2 bases, leaving 5 bases between them. The CDR3 nucleotides read TGTGCCAGCAGTGGCGATAACACCGGGGAGCTGTTTTTT. It codes for CASSGDNTGELFF.

This clone was seen more than once but under ten times. The rearrangement links TRBV28 to TRBJ2-7; D is uncertain. The V gene lost 7 bases and the J gene lost 6 bases, with 13 bases spanning the gap. The CDR3 is 12 residues long. Germline values: CDR1 MDHEN, CDR2 SYDVKM. The CDR3 here is CASTPGLGEQYF. As DNA, the CDR3 is TGTGCCAGCACTCCCGGTTTGGGCGAGCAGTACTTC.

This chain connects TRBV28 to TRBJ1-5, with no clear D. Looked up from germline, CDR1 is MDHEN and CDR2 is SYDVKM. CDR3 length: 17 amino acids. Trimming shortened V by 5 bases and J by 9 bases, and 26 bases separated the two germline ends. In nucleotides, the CDR3 is TGTGCCAGCAGTCCTCTGTCCGGTCAGTGGGGAAGACCGCCCCAGCATTTT. Translating gives CASSPLSGQWGRPPQHF.

The J gene is TRBJ2-3, the V gene TRBV5-1; 9 bases are shared with TRBD2. The CDR3 runs to 15 residues. V trimming: 2 bases; J trimming: 5 bases; junction bases outside the gene matches: 6. Looked up from germline, CDR1 is SGHRS and CDR2 is YFSETQ. The DNA for the CDR3 is TGCGCCAGCAGCTTCCTAGCGGGGTCAGGAGATACGCAGTATTTT. The encoded protein is CASSFLAGSGDTQYF. Using reference TRBV5-1 and TRBJ2-3 for the parts outside the CDR3, the full variable domain is KAGVTQTPRYLIKTRGQQVTLSCSPISGHRSVSWYQQTPGQGLQFLFEYFSETQRNKGNFPGRFSGRQFSNSRSEMNVSTLELGDSALYLCASSFLAGSGDTQYFGPGTRLTVL.

V gene TRBV28 combines with J gene TRBJ2-5; D is unresolved. The V gene's germline CDR1 is MDHEN and CDR2 SYDVKM. The V end lost 5 bases, the J end lost 4 bases, and 11 bases lay between the germline ends. This CDR3 region has 13 residues. The CDR3: CASSRPPSETQYF. The CDR3 DNA follows: TGTGCCAGCAGTCGGCCTCCCTCAGAGACCCAGTACTTC.

In DNA, the CDR3 is TGTGCCAGCAGCCAAGAGCCCGAAGAGACCCAGTACTTC. Protein: CASSQEPEETQYF. This chain connects TRBV4-2 to TRBJ2-5; D not certain. The ends were cut back, 0 bases at V and 3 bases at J, with 5 bases in the middle. The germline CDR1 and CDR2 sequences are LGHNA and YNFKEQ. This CDR3 is 13 amino acids long.

The chain joins TRBV28 to TRBJ1-2; D is unresolved. The germline gives CDR1 MDHEN, CDR2 SYDVKM. V was shortened by 5 bases and J by 2 bases, with 3 bases between the two germline ends. The CDR3 runs to 11 residues. The CDR3, as DNA: TGTGCCAGCAGTAGAAACTATGGCTACACCTTC. It encodes CASSRNYGYTF.

V and J are TRBV27 and TRBJ2-5; D tentatively reads TRBD1 or TRBD2 (5 bases each). Matching the DNA end better, TRBJ2-7 makes the J call doubtful. The CDR3 is made up of 14 amino acids. Germline V gives CDR1 MNHEY, CDR2 SMNVEV (reference sequence). The CDR3 nucleotides read TGTGCCAGCCGCACTTGGGACGGAGACTACGAGCAGTACTTC. This encodes CASRTWDGDYEQYF.

J is TRBJ2-3 and V is TRBV5-8; TRBD1 might be the D (6 bases). This CDR3 is built from 15 residues. Germline V lookup: CDR1 SGHTS, CDR2 YDEGEE. The V gene lost 4 bases and the J gene lost 2 bases, with 14 bases spanning the gap. The CDR3 region has the DNA TGTGCCAGCAGCACTGGACAGAGGGACACAGATACGCAGTATTTT. Translated: CASSTGQRDTDTQYF.

This clone was counted between two and nine times. The chain uses TRBV7-9 and TRBJ1-3; a weak D match, TRBD1 (5 bases). CDR1 is SEHNR and CDR2 is FQNEAQ in the germline V gene (reference sequence). The germline V and J ends were trimmed by 4 bases and 7 bases, with 11 bases remaining between them. The CDR3 has 13 residues. CDR3 sequence reads: CASSSSGENTIYF. The CDR3, as DNA: TGTGCCAGCAGCTCTTCGGGGGAGAACACCATATATTTT.

This clone was picked up many times. The chain recombines TRBV7-6 with TRBJ2-5; 8 positions match TRBD1. Trimming at V came to 1 base and at J to 5 bases, leaving 6 bases not matched to a gene. Germline CDR1 is SGHVS and CDR2 is FNYEAQ. The CDR3 runs 15 residues. CDR3 nucleotide sequence: TGTGCCAGCAGCTTAGGATCGACAGGGGAGGAGACCCAGTACTTC. Translating it yields CASSLGSTGEETQYF.

This clone was counted between two and nine times. The same CDR3 also results from other DNA sequences found in this sample. This chain uses TRBV28 with TRBJ2-1; TRBD2 might be the D (5 bases). V shed 4 bases and J shed 2 bases, with 6 bases lying between them. Per the germline V gene, CDR1 is MDHEN and CDR2 is SYDVKM. The CDR3 contains 13 residues. DNA of the CDR3: TGTGCCAGCAGTTCCGGGGCCTACAATGAGCAGTTCTTC. The encoded protein is CASSSGAYNEQFF.

The chain recombines TRBV5-1 with TRBJ2-7, with 9 bases lining up with TRBD2. The V gene's germline CDR1 is SGHRS and CDR2 YFSETQ. Trimming took 0 bases from V and 2 from J; bases not matched to a gene: 3. This CDR3 is 15 amino acids long. This chain's CDR3 is CASSLGASGTYEQYF. DNA for the CDR3: TGCGCCAGCAGCTTGGGGGCTAGCGGGACCTACGAGCAGTACTTC.

The rearrangement joins TRBV7-2 to TRBJ1-5; D gene ambiguous. This CDR3 contains 15 residues. Trimming took off 1 base at V and 5 bases at J, with 12 bases between the two ends. The germline V gene encodes CDR1 SGHTA and CDR2 FQGNSA. CDR3 protein: CASSLVGGEDQPQHF. Here the CDR3 DNA reads TGTGCCAGCAGCTTAGTAGGCGGGGAGGATCAGCCCCAGCATTTT.

This chain links TRBV5-1 with TRBJ2-2; D gene ambiguous. Germline V gene lookup returns CDR1 SGHRS and CDR2 YFSETQ. The CDR3 totals 15 residues. Trimming removed 4 bases at V and 0 bases at J, with 10 bases between. For the CDR3, the DNA is TGCGCCAGCAGCGAGAACCGGCCGAACACCGGGGAGCTGTTTTTT. Protein product: CASSENRPNTGELFF.